This TCR beta chain was sequenced in a study of blood T cell repertoires in COVID-19. Study details: Some COVID-19 samples were acute and others convalescent; all came from the United States, Italy and Spain. Sample material is recorded as cDNA or gDNA derived from T cells, B-cell-depleted T cells, or PBMCs.

In the original processing: Amplification of reference gene primers provided the estimated nucleated cell counts. Assay used: immunoSEQ multiplex PCR; TCRdb lists only in-frame clones, some missing. D and trimming come from the DNA, and the V and J calls and clone size come from that table. Of about 140,000 clones in the sample, around 80% were seen once. The CDR3 covers 13 residues. Trimming left V 2 bases short and J 7 bases short, with 12 bases between. The germline V gene has CDR1 GTSNPN and CDR2 SVGIG (reference sequence). The chain couples TRBV30 to TRBJ1-5; D gene uncertain. The origin of this receptor is a man in his fifties or sixties with acute or convalescent COVID-19. What was sequenced was peripheral blood. The CDR3 region is CAWSRSAVQPQHF. The CDR3 DNA reads as TGTGCCTGGAGTCGATCGGCGGTCCAGCCCCAGCATTTT.